The clone carrying this TCR beta chain was counted ten times or more. As yet, its antigen is unknown. The sample originates from a study of CD8 T cells in ankylosing spondylitis. Germline V lookup: CDR1 SGHDT, CDR2 YYEEEE. The CDR3 sequence is 15 residues long. The V gene end was trimmed by 1 base and the J gene end by 2 bases; junction bases not matched to a gene: 6. Points from the study as a whole: Within peripheral blood, clones linked to disease were CD8+ and relatively rare. Reportedly, significant enrichment of disease-linked clones occurred in matched ankylosing spondylitis synovial fluid. A motif in TCR beta, a set of seven to nine highly homologous variants, appeared characteristic of ankylosing spondylitis blood. Both synovial fluid and blood in reactive arthritis had previously been reported to carry some motif variants.

With molecular barcodes, quantitative 5'-RACE was used to make the TCR beta libraries. Each CDR3 protein is one row after TCRdb ran MiXCR on the 5' RACE reads. The sample shows some 240,000 distinct CDR3 sequences, 7.3% of them seen only once. Sequencing was done on a sample of blood, either unsorted or a sorted T cell fraction (not recorded which). The receptor was derived from a male donor with ankylosing spondylitis. V is TRBV5-6 and J is TRBJ2-7; 7 nucleotides agree with TRBD2. The CDR3 loop reads CASSLSSGAAYEQYF. The CDR3 DNA sequence: TGTGCCAGCAGCTTGAGCAGCGGGGCCGCCTACGAGCAGTACTTC.